This TCR beta chain was captured in a study of post-analysis software for immune sequencing data. Study summary: In terms of disease course, relapsing-remitting, secondary progressive and progressive-relapsing multiple sclerosis were included.

The study, taken as a whole, reports: Compared with controls, patients showed significantly lower normalized Chao1 diversity. Pronounced co-clustering by F measure was evident among identically batched samples.

The TCR beta cDNA libraries contained unique molecular identifiers. T cells numbering roughly 0.95 to 10 million yielded some 480,000 cDNA molecules. TCRdb passed the PCR reads through MiXCR, listing each CDR3 protein once. Here the sample spans a few hundred thousand distinct CDR3 sequences, roughly 34% being singletons. Comment on this clonotype: The antigen remains unidentified.

The sequence was collected from a girl between 2 and 17 years old with multiple sclerosis. The specimen sequenced was blood.

CDR3 sequence: CASSLGTGQFGSPLHF. The CDR3 DNA is TGTGCCAGCAGCTTAGGGACAGGGCAGTTTGGTTCACCCCTCCACTTT. The chain carries TRBV5-5 and TRBJ1-6, with 9 positions matching TRBD1. Germline V gives CDR1 SGHKS, CDR2 YYEKEE (reference sequence). This CDR3 has 16 amino acids. Trimming removed 2 bases from V and 9 bases from J; junction bases left unmatched: 9.